In this sample, the clone carrying this TCR beta chain turned up a few times. Its specificity is unknown. The repertoire was sequenced with immunoSEQ multiplex PCR; TCRdb's copy has only in-frame clones and lacks some. The sample includes 4,500 to 5,500 clones, approximately 60% of them seen just once. The data originate from a study of CD8 T cell repertoires and HIV-1 epitope variants. As for the study in general: Each of Twenty-five Gag and Nef epitope peptides stimulated a separate culture. Tested: three Gag epitope families, Nef HW9 and YT9. Enriched T cells were co-cultured with equal numbers of autologous T cell-negative antigen-presenting cells. Study-level findings and limits: Nine antigen-specific TCR beta clonotypes were found; roughly six seemed cross-reactive to variants.

Sequenced input: cultured CD8+ T cells derived from PBMCs. This sequence originates from a male donor with HIV.

The CDR3 is CASSESGGKNIQYF. Here the CDR3 DNA reads TGCGCCAGCAGTGAGTCCGGCGGGAAAAACATTCAGTACTTC. The V call is TRBV10-1, the J call TRBJ2-4; maybe TRBD2 (5 bases). The germline V and J ends were trimmed by 0 bases and 4 bases, with 7 bases remaining between them. The CDR3 has 14 residues. The germline CDR1 and CDR2 sequences are WNHNN and SYGVQD (reference sequence).